One sample yielded the 13 T cell receptor beta chains listed below, sequenced in a study of T cells in Graves' hyperthyroidism and ophthalmopathy. Amplified TCR beta CDR3 regions derived from RNA transcripts. TCR CDR3 regions were first amplified by RT-PCR with HTBI primers. TCRdb reanalysed the multiplex PCR reads using MiXCR and keeps one entry per CDR3 protein. The repertoire holds 300,000 to 450,000 distinct CDR3 sequences, with around 13% as singletons. The sample comprised blood. All receptors come from a woman aged 55-75 years with Graves' hyperthyroidism.

This clonotype was seen many times. The rearrangement joins TRBV7-9 to TRBJ1-5; D unresolved. From germline, CDR1 is SEHNR and CDR2 FQNEAQ (reference sequence). CDR3 length: 13 amino acids. V lost 4 bases and J lost 5, with 9 bases in between. The CDR3 is CASSSLGDQPQHF. The CDR3 nucleotides read TGTGCCAGCAGCTCTCTAGGCGATCAGCCCCAGCATTTT.

This clonotype turned up a few times. The chain joins TRBV14 to TRBJ1-5; D may be TRBD1 (6 bases). The ends were cut back, 9 bases at V and 0 bases at J, with 21 bases in the middle. The CDR3 is 17 residues long. Germline loops: CDR1 SGHDN, CDR2 FVKESK. The CDR3 sequence: CARWGAMIDGSNQPQHF. The CDR3 DNA reads TGTGCCAGATGGGGGGCGATGATAGACGGTAGCAATCAGCCCCAGCATTTT.

V usage is TRBV6-5 and J usage is TRBJ2-7; 14 positions match TRBD2. The junction had 7 bases not matched to a gene; V was cut back by 4 bases and J by 11 bases. The germline V gene has CDR1 MNHEY and CDR2 SVGAGI. The CDR3 totals 14 residues. Here the CDR3 DNA reads TGTGCCAGCAGTTGGGGTCCGGGACTAGCGGGAGAGTACTTC. Residues: CASSWGPGLAGEYF.

This clonotype was counted at least ten times. This chain connects TRBV5-1 to TRBJ2-2, with TRBD2 as a possible D gene (5 bases). The V end was cut by 2 bases, the J end by 3 bases, with 11 bases between. The CDR3 consists of 15 residues. Germline CDR1 reads SGHRS; CDR2 reads YFSETQ. The DNA of the CDR3 is TGCGCCAGCAGCTTTGAGGGATTCGACACCGGGGAGCTGTTTTTT. Encoded protein: CASSFEGFDTGELFF.

This clonotype was picked up many times. V and J are TRBV29-1 and TRBJ2-2, with 7 bases lining up with TRBD2. There are 12 residues in the CDR3. CDR1 and CDR2 (germline): SQVTM, ANQGSEA. The V and J ends lost 7 bases and 7 bases, in that order; junction bases with no gene match: 6. CDR3: CSASGTVGELFF. CDR3 DNA sequence: TGCAGCGCCAGCGGGACGGTCGGGGAGCTGTTTTTT.

The chain is built from TRBV2 and TRBJ2-3; 8 bases are shared with TRBD1. Germline V gives CDR1 SNHLY, CDR2 FYNNEI. The CDR3 consists of 14 residues. With 2 bases clipped from V and 3 bases from J, the junction kept 1 base outside the gene matches. CDR3 in DNA: TGTGCCAGCAGTGAACAGGGGGCAACAGATACGCAGTATTTT. Protein: CASSEQGATDTQYF.

The DNA for the CDR3 is TGCAGTGCCCTATTTACAGGGCTTGGAAACACCATATATTTT. It encodes CSALFTGLGNTIYF. The chain links TRBV20-1 to TRBJ1-3; TRBD1 might be the D (6 bases). Germline lookup yields CDR1 DFQATT and CDR2 SNEGSKA (reference sequence). Trimming stripped 6 bases from V and 3 bases from J, with 15 bases between. The CDR3 consists of 14 residues.

The sample holds many counts of this clonotype. The chain links TRBV11-2 to TRBJ2-1; 11 bases map to TRBD1. In germline, CDR1 is SGHAT, CDR2 FQNNGV. The CDR3 extends over 16 amino acids. Trimming cost V 5 bases and J 8 bases; bases outside gene matches: 11. The CDR3 protein is CASSPWDRGTPHEQFF. The CDR3 DNA sequence: TGTGCCAGCAGCCCTTGGGACAGGGGGACCCCACATGAGCAGTTCTTC.

J is TRBJ2-2 and V is TRBV12-5; D possibly uses TRBD1 or TRBD2 (6 bases each). This CDR3 spans 16 amino acids. V lost 2 bases, J lost 4 bases, and 14 bases lay in between. Germline V gene lookup returns CDR1 LGHNT and CDR2 FRNRAP. The CDR3 is CASGLPRGQGTGELFF. The CDR3 DNA reads as TGTGCTAGTGGTTTGCCCCGGGGGCAGGGCACCGGGGAGCTGTTTTTT.

This clonotype has just a few counts. The chain has TRBV19 and TRBJ2-2; 12 bases line up with TRBD2. This CDR3 contains 16 residues. Germline V gene sequence: CDR1 LNHDA, CDR2 SQIVND (reference sequence). The V gene end was trimmed by 4 bases and the J gene end by 1 base; junction bases not matched to a gene: 1. CDR3 sequence: CASSRGLAGNTGELFF. The CDR3 bases are TGTGCCAGTAGTAGGGGACTAGCGGGGAACACCGGGGAGCTGTTTTTT.

The chain links TRBV24-1 to TRBJ2-2, with 9 bases aligning to TRBD1. The CDR3 contains 16 residues. V lost 3 bases to trimming and J lost 4 bases; unmatched junction nucleotides: 5. Germline lookup yields CDR1 KGHDR and CDR2 SFDVKD. CDR3 sequence reads: CATSDPGTGTTGELFF. The CDR3 bases are TGTGCCACCAGTGATCCGGGGACAGGGACCACCGGGGAGCTGTTTTTT.

J is TRBJ1-2 and V is TRBV12-3 or TRBV12-4; TRBD1 agrees at 11 bases. With 6 bases clipped from V and 4 bases from J, the junction kept 10 bases outside the gene matches. This CDR3 spans 16 amino acids. The chain's CDR3 is CASRKRTGGYGYGYTF. CDR3 DNA sequence: TGTGCCAGCAGGAAAAGGACAGGGGGCTACGGCTATGGCTACACCTTC.

The table lists this clonotype with many counts. This rearrangement joins TRBV6-1 to TRBJ1-1; 8 nucleotides match TRBD1. The germline gives CDR1 MNHNS, CDR2 SASEGT. V lost 1 base, J lost 4 bases, and 2 bases stayed unmatched. CDR3 length: 14 residues. CDR3: CASSEETGVTEAFF. The DNA for the CDR3 is TGTGCCAGCAGTGAAGAGACAGGGGTCACTGAAGCTTTCTTT.